This TCR beta chain is drawn from a study of shared clonotypes between healthy human individuals. Study overall: Donor composition was two women and three men, aged 18 to 49.

Authors' methods: Junction-only immunoSEQ data arrived without quality scores, meaning filtering differed. The assay was immunoSEQ multiplex PCR, and TCRdb's table has in-frame clones only and misses some. V and J calls plus clone size are reproduced from that table; the DNA served to infer D and trimming. The repertoire includes 780,000 or so clones, roughly 72% of them detected once, and around 1.7% sits in the top ten. A split of CD4+ cells into CD45RA+ naive and CD45RA-negative memory subsets was performed. The germline V and J ends were trimmed by 2 bases and 7 bases, with 15 bases remaining between them. Germline loops: CDR1 MNHEY, CDR2 SMNVEV (reference sequence). The CDR3 is 15 amino acids.

The sequenced material came from memory CD4+ T cells sorted from blood. As for subset: CD45RA-negative fraction. The rearrangement uses TRBV27 and TRBJ2-1; D perhaps matches TRBD1 (6 bases). The sequence was collected from a woman aged 25 to 39 in good health. This chain's CDR3 is CASSLTWTAGNEQFF. The CDR3 nucleotides are TGTGCCAGCAGTTTAACGTGGACAGCTGGGAATGAGCAGTTCTTC.